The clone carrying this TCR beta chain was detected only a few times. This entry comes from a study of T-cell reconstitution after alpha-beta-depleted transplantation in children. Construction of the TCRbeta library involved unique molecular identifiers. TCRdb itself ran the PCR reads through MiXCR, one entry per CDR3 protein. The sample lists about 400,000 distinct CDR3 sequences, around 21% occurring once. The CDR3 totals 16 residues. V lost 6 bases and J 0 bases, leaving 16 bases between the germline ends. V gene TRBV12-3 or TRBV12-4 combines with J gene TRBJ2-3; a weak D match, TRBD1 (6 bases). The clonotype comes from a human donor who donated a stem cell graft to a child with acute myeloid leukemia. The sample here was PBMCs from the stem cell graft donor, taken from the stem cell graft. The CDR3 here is CASSPPRDTSTDTQYF. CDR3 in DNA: TGTGCCAGCAGCCCGCCCCGGGACACAAGCACAGATACGCAGTATTTT.